Below are 4 T cell receptor beta chains sequenced from a single sample in a study of blood T cell repertoires in COVID-19. Here immunoSEQ multiplex PCR was the method, and the copy in TCRdb shows in-frame clones only, minus some. This table has about 140,000 clones, around 90% appearing once. The sequenced material came from peripheral blood. All receptors come from a woman aged 60 to 75 with acute or convalescent COVID-19.

This sequence joins TRBV30 and TRBJ1-1, with D unresolved. V was trimmed by 2 bases and J by 1 base, leaving 8 bases between them. The germline gives CDR1 GTSNPN, CDR2 SVGIG (reference sequence). This CDR3 comprises 13 residues. CDR3 region: CAWSSGPNTEAFF. In DNA form, the CDR3 reads TGTGCCTGGAGTAGCGGTCCGAACACTGAAGCTTTCTTT.

The V gene is TRBV10-3, the J gene TRBJ2-3, with TRBD2 matching over 8 bases. This CDR3 has 17 amino acids. CDR1 and CDR2 (germline): ENHRY, SYGVKD. With 0 bases clipped from V and 1 base from J, the junction kept 6 bases outside the gene matches. The CDR3 protein is CAISESPGGDGTDTQYF. The CDR3 bases are TGTGCCATCAGTGAGTCCCCGGGGGGGGACGGCACAGATACGCAGTATTTT.

This chain uses TRBV5-1 with TRBJ1-5, with D hard to call. Germline CDR1 SGHRS, CDR2 YFSETQ. This CDR3 is 19 amino acids long. V shed 7 bases and J shed 0 bases, with 26 bases lying between them. The CDR3 here is CASLRHRAPDDYSNQPQHF. CDR3 DNA sequence: TGCGCCAGCCTGAGACACCGGGCCCCAGACGACTATAGCAATCAGCCCCAGCATTTT.

This clone turned up a few times. The CDR3 loop reads CASRQTRFGTQYF. The CDR3 DNA sequence: TGTGCCAGCCGCCAGACCAGGTTCGGGACCCAGTACTTC. This chain connects TRBV12-3 or TRBV12-4 to TRBJ2-5; the D is unclear. Trimming removed 8 bases from V and 7 bases from J, with 17 bases in between. The CDR3 runs 13 residues.